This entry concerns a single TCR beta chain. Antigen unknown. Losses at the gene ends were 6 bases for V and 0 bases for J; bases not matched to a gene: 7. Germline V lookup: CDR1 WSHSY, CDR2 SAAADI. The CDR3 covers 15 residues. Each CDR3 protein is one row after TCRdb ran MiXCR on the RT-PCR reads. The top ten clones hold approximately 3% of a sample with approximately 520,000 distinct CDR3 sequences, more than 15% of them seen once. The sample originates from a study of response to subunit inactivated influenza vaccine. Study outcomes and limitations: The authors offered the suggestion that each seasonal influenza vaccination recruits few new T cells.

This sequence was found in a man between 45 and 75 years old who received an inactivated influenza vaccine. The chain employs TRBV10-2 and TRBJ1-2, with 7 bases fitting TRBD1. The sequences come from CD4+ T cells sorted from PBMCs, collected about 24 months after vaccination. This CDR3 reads CASRYGTDPNYGYTF. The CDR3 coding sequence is TGCGCCAGCAGGTACGGGACAGATCCTAACTATGGCTACACCTTC.